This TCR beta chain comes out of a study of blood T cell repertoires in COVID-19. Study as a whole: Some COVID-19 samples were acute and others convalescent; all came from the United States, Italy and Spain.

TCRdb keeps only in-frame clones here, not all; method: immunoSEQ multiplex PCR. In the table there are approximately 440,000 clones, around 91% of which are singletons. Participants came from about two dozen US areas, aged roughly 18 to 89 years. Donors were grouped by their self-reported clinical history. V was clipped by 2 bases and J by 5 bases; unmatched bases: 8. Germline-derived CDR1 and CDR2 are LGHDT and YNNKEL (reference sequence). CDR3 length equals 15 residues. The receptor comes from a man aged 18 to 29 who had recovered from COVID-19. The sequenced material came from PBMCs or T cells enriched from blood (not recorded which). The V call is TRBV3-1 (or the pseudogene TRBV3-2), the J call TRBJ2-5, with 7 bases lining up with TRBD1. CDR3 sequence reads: CASSQRQGRGETQYF. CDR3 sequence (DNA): TGTGCCAGCAGCCAACGACAGGGTCGTGGCGAGACCCAGTACTTC.